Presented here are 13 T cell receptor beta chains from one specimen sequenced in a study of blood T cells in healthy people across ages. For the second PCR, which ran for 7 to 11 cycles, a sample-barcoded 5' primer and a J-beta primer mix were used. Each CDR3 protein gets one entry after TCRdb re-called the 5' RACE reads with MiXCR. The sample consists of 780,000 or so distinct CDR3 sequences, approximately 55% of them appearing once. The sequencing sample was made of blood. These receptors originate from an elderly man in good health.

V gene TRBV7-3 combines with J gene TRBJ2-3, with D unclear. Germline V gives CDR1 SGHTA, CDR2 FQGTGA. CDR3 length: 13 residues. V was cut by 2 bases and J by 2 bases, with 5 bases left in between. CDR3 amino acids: CASSLVYTDTQYF. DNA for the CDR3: TGTGCCAGCAGCTTAGTGTACACAGATACGCAGTATTTT.

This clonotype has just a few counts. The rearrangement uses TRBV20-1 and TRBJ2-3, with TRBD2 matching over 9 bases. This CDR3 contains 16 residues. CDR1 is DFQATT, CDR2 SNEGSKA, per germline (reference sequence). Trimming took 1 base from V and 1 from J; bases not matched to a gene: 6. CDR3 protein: CSARGLLAGGTDTQYF. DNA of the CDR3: TGCAGTGCTAGAGGATTATTAGCGGGAGGCACAGATACGCAGTATTTT.

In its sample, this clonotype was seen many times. The CDR3 is CSVGRDGEKLFF. CDR3 nucleotide sequence: TGCAGCGTTGGCAGGGATGGGGAAAAACTGTTTTTT. The gene calls are TRBV29-1 and TRBJ1-4; a weak D match, TRBD1 (5 bases). Trimming removed 4 bases at V and 8 bases at J, with 11 bases between. The CDR3 is made up of 12 amino acids. CDR1 is SQVTM and CDR2 is ANQGSEA in the germline V gene.

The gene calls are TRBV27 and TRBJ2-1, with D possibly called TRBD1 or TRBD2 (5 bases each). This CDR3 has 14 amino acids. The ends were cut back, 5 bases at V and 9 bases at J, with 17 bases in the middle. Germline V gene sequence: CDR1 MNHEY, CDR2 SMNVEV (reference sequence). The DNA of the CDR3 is TGTGCCAGCAGTCGAGGGACCCTTCTCGGTGAGCAGTTCTTC. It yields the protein CASSRGTLLGEQFF.

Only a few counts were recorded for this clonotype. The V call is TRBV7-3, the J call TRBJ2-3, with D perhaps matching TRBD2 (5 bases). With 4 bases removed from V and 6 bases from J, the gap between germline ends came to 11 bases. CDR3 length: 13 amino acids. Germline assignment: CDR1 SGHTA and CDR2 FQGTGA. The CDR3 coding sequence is TGTGCCAGCAGCTGGCTACCGGGGGATACGCAGTATTTT. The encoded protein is CASSWLPGDTQYF. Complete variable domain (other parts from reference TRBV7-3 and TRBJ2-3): GAGVSQTPSNKVTEKGKYVELRCDPISGHTALYWYRQSLGQGPEFLIYFQGTGAADDSGLPNDRFFAVRPEGSVSTLKIQRTERGDSAVYLCASSWLPGDTQYFGPGTRLTVL.

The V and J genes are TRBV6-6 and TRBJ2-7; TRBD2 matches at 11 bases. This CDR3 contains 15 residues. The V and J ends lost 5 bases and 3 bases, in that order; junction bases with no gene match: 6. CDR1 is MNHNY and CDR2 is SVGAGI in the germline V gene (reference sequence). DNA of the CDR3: TGTGCCAGCAGTCAGGGACTAGCGGTCCGCTACGAGCAGTACTTC. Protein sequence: CASSQGLAVRYEQYF.

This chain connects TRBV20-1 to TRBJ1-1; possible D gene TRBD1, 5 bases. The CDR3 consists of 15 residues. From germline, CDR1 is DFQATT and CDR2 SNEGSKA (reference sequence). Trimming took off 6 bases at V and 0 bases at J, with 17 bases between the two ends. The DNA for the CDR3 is TGCAGTGCCTCAGATGGGGGGTCTCTGAACACTGAAGCTTTCTTT. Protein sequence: CSASDGGSLNTEAFF.

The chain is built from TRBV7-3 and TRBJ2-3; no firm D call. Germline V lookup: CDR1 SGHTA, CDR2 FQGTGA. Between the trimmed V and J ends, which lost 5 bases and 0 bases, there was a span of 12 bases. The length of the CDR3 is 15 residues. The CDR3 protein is CASSATRASTDTQYF. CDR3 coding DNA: TGTGCCAGCAGCGCCACTCGAGCGAGCACAGATACGCAGTATTTT.

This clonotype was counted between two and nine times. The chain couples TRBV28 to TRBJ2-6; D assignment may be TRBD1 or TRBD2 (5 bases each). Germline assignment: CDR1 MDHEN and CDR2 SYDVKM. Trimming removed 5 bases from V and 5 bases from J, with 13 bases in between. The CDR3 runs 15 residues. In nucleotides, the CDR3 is TGTGCCAGCAGTCGGTACCGGGGCTGGGCCAACGTCCTGACTTTC. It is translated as CASSRYRGWANVLTF.

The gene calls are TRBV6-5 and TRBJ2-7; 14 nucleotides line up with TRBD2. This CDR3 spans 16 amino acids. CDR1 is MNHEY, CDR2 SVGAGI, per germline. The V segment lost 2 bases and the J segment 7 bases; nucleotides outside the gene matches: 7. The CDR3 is CASSYTGLAGAQEQYF. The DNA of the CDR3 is TGTGCCAGCAGTTACACGGGACTAGCGGGAGCTCAAGAGCAGTACTTC.

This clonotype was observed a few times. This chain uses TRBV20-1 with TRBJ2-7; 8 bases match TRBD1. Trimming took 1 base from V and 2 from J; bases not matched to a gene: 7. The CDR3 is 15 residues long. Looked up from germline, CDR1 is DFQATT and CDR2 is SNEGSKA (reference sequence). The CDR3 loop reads CSARATQGAPYEQYF. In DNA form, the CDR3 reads TGCAGTGCTAGAGCTACGCAGGGGGCTCCCTACGAGCAGTACTTC.

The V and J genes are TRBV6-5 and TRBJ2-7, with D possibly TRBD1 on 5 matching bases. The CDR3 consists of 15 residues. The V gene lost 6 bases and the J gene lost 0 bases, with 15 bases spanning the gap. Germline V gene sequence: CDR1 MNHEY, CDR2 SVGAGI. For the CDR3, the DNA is TGTGCCAGCAGACGGACATCTAAGAGCTCCTACGAGCAGTACTTC. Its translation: CASRRTSKSSYEQYF.

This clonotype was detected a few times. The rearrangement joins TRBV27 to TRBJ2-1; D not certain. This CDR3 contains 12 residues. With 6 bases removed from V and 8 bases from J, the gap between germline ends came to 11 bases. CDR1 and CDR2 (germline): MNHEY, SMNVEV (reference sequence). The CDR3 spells CASSHPADEQFF. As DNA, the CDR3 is TGTGCCAGCAGCCACCCCGCTGATGAGCAGTTCTTC.